The source of this TCR beta chain is a study of technical replicates of blood from a few donors. The germline CDR1 and CDR2 sequences are MNHEY and SVGAGI. The length of the CDR3 is 14 residues. J was trimmed by 3 bases and V by 4 bases; bases with no gene match: 3. Produced via immunoSEQ multiplex PCR; TCRdb's table is partial and in-frame only. The profile shows 70,000 to 95,000 clones, about 90% of them singletons. This receptor was identified in a human donor in good health. Some clones in this sample may be carry-over from other donors' samples. The material sequenced was T cells isolated from PBMCs. This sequence joins TRBV6-5 and TRBJ1-1; 9 bases are shared with TRBD1. CDR3 loop: CASSLQGAHTEAFF. For the CDR3, the DNA is TGTGCCAGCAGTTTACAGGGGGCGCACACTGAAGCTTTCTTT.